What follows are 25 T cell receptor beta chains derived from one specimen sequenced in a study of T cells after yellow fever vaccination. From the 5' RACE reads, TCRdb called clonotypes with MiXCR, one entry per CDR3 protein. The sample has 500,000 to 550,000 distinct CDR3 sequences, 21% seen once. The specimen was PBMCs, collected less than 25 days after the first yellow fever vaccination. The receptors were sampled from a young man who received the YFV17D yellow fever vaccine.

This chain uses TRBV20-1 with TRBJ1-2, with D possibly being TRBD1 (5 bases). The CDR3 spans 12 residues. Trimming shortened V by 5 bases and J by 4 bases, and 11 bases separated the two germline ends. CDR1 and CDR2 from the germline V gene are DFQATT and SNEGSKA (reference sequence). This CDR3 reads CSAWTYGYGYTF. The CDR3 nucleotides are TGCAGTGCTTGGACATATGGCTATGGCTACACCTTC.

This chain links TRBV12-5 with TRBJ2-1, with unresolved D. The CDR3 length is 12 residues. CDR1 and CDR2 from the germline V gene are LGHNT and FRNRAP. Trimming left V 0 bases short and J 9 bases short, with 6 bases between. This chain's CDR3 is CASGLVRFEQFF. The CDR3 DNA is TGTGCTAGTGGTTTGGTTCGGTTTGAGCAGTTCTTC.

The V gene is TRBV29-1, the J gene TRBJ1-1; D is uncertain. The CDR3 totals 11 residues. V was pared by 7 bases and J by 8 bases, with 14 bases between. Germline CDR1 is SQVTM and CDR2 is ANQGSEA. CDR3 loop: CSGWYLGEAFF. The CDR3 region has the DNA TGCAGCGGATGGTACCTGGGAGAAGCTTTCTTT.

CDR3 coding DNA: TGTGCCAGCAGGACCAGGGGACTTCCCTCTAAGACCCAGTACTTC. Its protein product is CASRTRGLPSKTQYF. J is TRBJ2-5 and V is TRBV28; TRBD1 or TRBD2 may be the D gene (6 bases each). Germline CDR1 and CDR2: MDHEN and SYDVKM. The CDR3 runs to 15 residues. Trimming pared 6 bases from V and 6 bases from J, leaving 20 bases between.

This rearrangement joins TRBV18 to TRBJ2-4; 9 bases map to TRBD1. Germline lookup yields CDR1 KGHSH and CDR2 LQKENI. V lost 7 bases and J lost 6; bases outside the gene matches: 16. This CDR3 has 17 amino acids. CDR3 bases: TGTGCCAGCTACCTAATTATGGACAGGGGAGATGGAAACATTCAGTACTTC. Amino acid sequence: CASYLIMDRGDGNIQYF. The full variable domain, rest sourced from reference TRBV18 and TRBJ2-4, is NAGVMQNPRHLVRRRGQEARLRCSPMKGHSHVYWYRQLPEEGLKFMVYLQKENIIDESGMPKERFSAEFPKEGPSILRIQQVVRGDSAAYFCASYLIMDRGDGNIQYFGAGTRLSVL.

The table lists this clonotype with a few counts. The rearrangement joins TRBV5-1 to TRBJ2-1; 11 bases match TRBD2. The CDR3 is made up of 16 amino acids. V shed 5 bases, J shed 4 bases, and the junction held 8 bases outside the gene matches. Germline assignment: CDR1 SGHRS and CDR2 YFSETQ. In DNA form, the CDR3 reads TGCGCCAGCAGGAGATCGACTAGCGGGGTTTACAATGAGCAGTTCTTC. Translation: CASRRSTSGVYNEQFF.

The gene calls are TRBV29-1 and TRBJ2-7; D gene ambiguous. This CDR3 is built from 12 residues. Trimming took off 4 bases at V and 0 bases at J, with 7 bases between the two ends. Germline CDR1 SQVTM, CDR2 ANQGSEA. The chain's CDR3 is CSVVKDSYEQYF. CDR3 DNA sequence: TGCAGCGTTGTCAAGGACTCCTACGAGCAGTACTTC.

There are many counts of this clonotype. This chain joins TRBV12-3 or TRBV12-4 and TRBJ1-1, with 8 bases aligning to TRBD1. V lost 8 bases, J lost 6 bases, and 8 bases stayed unmatched. The CDR3 is 13 residues long. The CDR3 spells CASLGQGAAEAFF. CDR3 sequence (DNA): TGTGCCAGCCTCGGTCAGGGGGCTGCTGAAGCTTTCTTT.

This clonotype showed up just a few times. The V call is TRBV6-1, the J call TRBJ1-2, with unresolved D. V gave up 5 bases and J gave up 1 base, with 8 bases separating them. This CDR3 has 13 residues. The V gene's germline CDR1 is MNHNS and CDR2 SASEGT. The CDR3 sequence: CASSPGSNYGYTF. The CDR3 bases are TGTGCCAGCAGTCCGGGAAGTAACTATGGCTACACCTTC.

The genes are TRBV3-1 and TRBJ2-2; D unclear. CDR1 is LGHDT and CDR2 is YNNKEL in the germline V gene (reference sequence). The CDR3 is made up of 17 amino acids. Trimming shortened V by 1 base and J by 4 bases, and 16 bases separated the two germline ends. CDR3 nucleotides: TGTGCCAGCAGCCAAGGGGTGCACGGGCTTTCCACCGGGGAGCTGTTTTTT. It is translated as CASSQGVHGLSTGELFF.

This chain links TRBV10-3 with TRBJ2-5; the D gene is possibly TRBD1 (8 bases). Germline CDR1 ENHRY, CDR2 SYGVKD. With 8 bases removed from V and 4 bases from J, the gap between germline ends came to 26 bases. The CDR3 spans 17 residues. The CDR3 loop is CAISEGGGRGRRETQYF. CDR3 nucleotides: TGTGCCATCTCTGAGGGGGGGGGCAGGGGGCGCCGAGAGACCCAGTACTTC.

Only a few counts were recorded for this clonotype. The chain recombines TRBV7-2 with TRBJ1-1; 7 bases fit TRBD1. Germline V lookup: CDR1 SGHTA, CDR2 FQGNSA. The ends lost 6 bases at V and 4 bases at J; junction bases unmatched: 8. The CDR3 totals 14 residues. The CDR3 loop reads CASRSRQGFTEAFF. In DNA, the CDR3 is TGTGCCAGCAGATCTCGACAGGGTTTCACTGAAGCTTTCTTT.

The CDR3 nucleotides read TGCAGCGTTGCAGCGAACTATGGCTACACCTTC. Amino acid sequence: CSVAANYGYTF. This chain links TRBV29-1 with TRBJ1-2, with D hard to call. Germline-derived CDR1 and CDR2 are SQVTM and ANQGSEA. This CDR3 has 11 residues. V lost 4 bases and J 2 bases, leaving 5 bases between the germline ends.

This clonotype was seen a handful of times. This chain joins TRBV29-1 and TRBJ2-1; D remains ambiguous. CDR3 length equals 10 residues. V lost 5 bases to trimming and J lost 7 bases, with 6 bases between them. Germline-derived CDR1 and CDR2 are SQVTM and ANQGSEA. In DNA, the CDR3 is TGCAGCGTTAGTAGAAATGAGCAGTTCTTC. Translating it yields CSVSRNEQFF.

The chain couples TRBV20-1 to TRBJ2-7; 7 nucleotides align to TRBD2. Germline values: CDR1 DFQATT, CDR2 SNEGSKA (reference sequence). This CDR3 is built from 14 residues. The V segment lost 6 bases and the J segment 2 bases; nucleotides outside the gene matches: 10. The CDR3 here is CSARGASGAYEQYV. CDR3 DNA sequence: TGCAGTGCCCGAGGGGCTAGCGGAGCCTACGAGCAGTACGTC.

This chain uses TRBV9 with TRBJ2-7, with a possible D match to TRBD1 (5 bases). V was pared by 4 bases and J by 2 bases, with 16 bases between. The CDR3 length is 15 residues. Germline loops: CDR1 SGDLS, CDR2 YYNGEE. This CDR3 is CASSPSFEGAYEQYF. In nucleotides, the CDR3 is TGTGCCAGCAGCCCATCCTTTGAAGGGGCCTACGAGCAGTACTTC.

The chain links TRBV20-1 to TRBJ1-4, with D unclear. The CDR3 has 14 amino acids. Trimming pared 1 base from V and 12 bases from J, leaving 18 bases between. Germline-derived CDR1 and CDR2 are DFQATT and SNEGSKA (reference sequence). In DNA form, the CDR3 reads TGCAGTGCTAGAGTTTTTGGAGGGAAAACAGAACTGTTTTTT. Residues: CSARVFGGKTELFF.

This sequence joins TRBV12-3 or TRBV12-4 and TRBJ2-6, with D possibly being TRBD1 (6 bases). V was clipped by 6 bases and J by 0 bases, with 9 bases between them. The CDR3 length is 15 residues. Here the CDR3 reads CASRGDISGANVLTF. CDR3 bases: TGTGCCAGCAGGGGGGACATCTCTGGGGCCAACGTCCTGACTTTC.

This clonotype was seen a few times. The chain links TRBV5-8 to TRBJ2-3, with unresolved D. CDR1 and CDR2 (germline): SGHTS, YDEGEE. The CDR3 length is 14 residues. V dropped 0 bases and J dropped 6 bases, with 11 bases sitting between them. CDR3 residues: CASSLVQEGDTQYF. The CDR3 DNA follows: TGTGCCAGCAGCTTGGTGCAGGAAGGGGATACGCAGTATTTT.

The rearrangement joins TRBV9 to TRBJ1-1; a weak D match, TRBD1 (6 bases). Germline V gene data show CDR1 as SGDLS and CDR2 as YYNGEE. CDR3 size: 15 residues. The ends were cut back, 0 bases at V and 7 bases at J, with 16 bases in the middle. The CDR3 protein is CASSVAPRGLYEAFF. CDR3 DNA sequence: TGTGCCAGCAGCGTAGCTCCCAGGGGCCTTTATGAAGCTTTCTTT. Using reference TRBV9 and TRBJ1-1 for the parts outside the CDR3, the full variable domain is DSGVTQTPKHLITATGQRVTLRCSPRSGDLSVYWYQQSLDQGLQFLIQYYNGEERAKGNILERFSAQQFPDLHSELNLSSLELGDSALYFCASSVAPRGLYEAFFGQGTRLTVV.

V usage is TRBV11-2 and J usage is TRBJ2-1, with TRBD1 matching 9 bases. The CDR3 consists of 15 residues. CDR1 and CDR2 from the germline V gene are SGHAT and FQNNGV. Trimming removed 3 bases from V and 4 bases from J; junction bases left unmatched: 4. The CDR3 bases are TGTGCCAGCAGCTTCGGACAGGGGTATTACAATGAGCAGTTCTTC. It translates to CASSFGQGYYNEQFF. The variable domain in full, completed from reference TRBV11-2 and TRBJ2-1, reads EAGVAQSPRYKIIEKRQSVAFWCNPISGHATLYWYQQILGQGPKLLIQFQNNGVVDDSQLPKDRFSAERLKGVDSTLKIQPAKLEDSAVYLCASSFGQGYYNEQFFGPGTRLTVL.

This clonotype appeared a few times. The chain uses TRBV6-1 and TRBJ2-4; D uncertain. The CDR3 consists of 15 residues. CDR1 MNHNS and CDR2 SASEGT come from the germline V gene. V dropped 5 bases and J dropped 1 base, with 12 bases sitting between them. In DNA form, the CDR3 reads TGTGCCAGCAGTCCCCTAGAGGTGGCCAAAAACATTCAGTACTTC. Protein product: CASSPLEVAKNIQYF.

The CDR3 spells CASSQEHRDQPQHF. The CDR3 DNA sequence: TGCGCCAGCAGCCAAGAGCACAGAGACCAGCCCCAGCATTTT. This chain joins TRBV4-3 and TRBJ1-5; D gene ambiguous. The CDR3 is 14 amino acids. Trimming cost V 0 bases and J 7 bases, with 10 bases left between them. Per germline, CDR1 LGHNA and CDR2 YSLEER.

This clonotype was seen only a few times. The chain links TRBV5-1 to TRBJ2-4, with 8 bases matching TRBD1. Germline V CDR1 and CDR2: SGHRS, YFSETQ. The CDR3 length is 18 residues. Trimming cost V 3 bases and J 0 bases; bases outside gene matches: 11. CDR3 loop: CASSSSGGGVLAKNIQYF. DNA of the CDR3: TGCGCCAGCAGCTCATCAGGGGGCGGGGTACTAGCCAAAAACATTCAGTACTTC. The full variable domain, in which reference TRBV5-1 and TRBJ2-4 provide the parts outside the CDR3, is KAGVTQTPRYLIKTRGQQVTLSCSPISGHRSVSWYQQTPGQGLQFLFEYFSETQRNKGNFPGRFSGRQFSNSRSEMNVSTLELGDSALYLCASSSSGGGVLAKNIQYFGAGTRLSVL.

In this sample, this clonotype turned up a few times. V is TRBV16 and J is TRBJ2-2, with D possibly matching TRBD2 (6 bases). The ends were cut back, 3 bases at V and 6 bases at J, with 20 bases in the middle. The CDR3 spans 17 residues. The germline V gene encodes CDR1 KGHSY and CDR2 FQNENV. The CDR3 DNA sequence: TGTGCCAGCAGCCAGTCCGGGGGACCCCCGGCGTCCGGGGAGCTGTTTTTT. This encodes CASSQSGGPPASGELFF.